This record concerns one T cell receptor (beta chain) sequence. Its specificity is not known. The data were obtained in a study of cytomegalovirus exposure and HLA in healthy donors. Across the whole study: In an earlier analysis, around 100 million unique TCR beta sequences were found from 150 million to 200 million T cells.

Germline V gene data show CDR1 as LNHDA and CDR2 as SQIVND (reference sequence). The CDR3 spans 15 residues. V was cut by 7 bases and J by 3 bases, with 18 bases left in between. The PCR ran on 60 Vbeta and 13 Jbeta primers. The method was immunoSEQ multiplex PCR; TCRdb's version includes in-frame clones alone and lacks a portion of them. The sample totals 90,000 to 130,000 clones; its top ten clones hold around 3.5%. Findings and caveats of the study: The HLA-A and HLA-B alleles of most subjects were reportedly predicted accurately from TCR beta sequences. The likely explanation for a cluster of highly shared sequence variants was sequencing artifact. In vitro data verified three CMV-associated chains as specific for CMV antigens.

The sequencing input was PBMCs. The TCR was taken from a man younger than 40 in good health and CMV-seronegative. The chain uses TRBV19 and TRBJ1-2; D is uncertain. CDR3 coding DNA: TGTGCCAGTAAAGAATGGCCGGGTCTGGACTATGGCTACACCTTC. Its translation is CASKEWPGLDYGYTF.